The entry below gives a single T cell receptor (beta chain) sequence along with its context. This clonotype was detected many times. Its cognate antigen has yet to be identified. There are no base qualities to consult, and no much larger clone falls within one base. Deletion took 10 bases off V and 3 bases off J, with a span of 27 bases between the germline ends. Spanning cysteine to phenylalanine, the CDR3 consists of 17 amino acids. Only the CDR3 DNA is retained, 51 bases long and in frame from the first base. Libraries were prepared through RT-PCR. The sequencer listed for this sample is NextSeq 550. TCRdb cleaned the public reads at Q25 with fastp, built clones with MiXCR and kept in-frame beta chains. CDR3 protein duplicates are merged, each entry listing the most common genes and DNA. Here the sample has hundreds of thousands of distinct CDR3 sequences; around 15% occur a single time. The ten top clones hold just over 7% of the sample.

The record originates from a study of patients and donors after allogeneic stem cell transplantation (dated by TCRdb to the early 2020s). The sample comprised blood, either unsorted or a sorted T cell fraction (not recorded which). The chain is assembled from TRBV12-3 or TRBV12-4 and TRBJ1-1; the D gene is perhaps TRBD1, from 5 matching bases. This clonotype was obtained from a human donor who was either an allogeneic HSCT recipient or a stem cell or donor lymphocyte infusion donor (not recorded which). It is not recorded whose cells these are; they may come from a transplant donor. The sequenced DNA: TGTGCCACCACTCGATTCGTTCTATCCAGGGTACACACTGAAGCTTTCTTT. This codes for CATTRFVLSRVHTEAFF.